The entry that follows covers one T cell receptor (beta chain) sequence. This sample was taken from a study of OX40 agonist ivuxolimab in advanced cancers. At the level of the study: Treatment received earlier with anti-PD-1, anti-PD-L1 or anti-CTLA-4 agents was allowed, and roughly 40% had some. Partial responses were seen in three patients, one with hepatocellular carcinoma and two with cutaneous melanoma.

Here immunoSEQ multiplex PCR was the method, and the copy in TCRdb shows in-frame clones only, minus some. The table records about 64,000 clones, 75% to 85% of them present only once. CDR1 is SGDLS and CDR2 is YYNGEE in the germline V gene. V lost 8 bases, J lost 3 bases, and 5 bases stayed unmatched. The CDR3 loop spans 14 amino acids. The receptor's source is an adult with an advanced solid tumor such as melanoma, head and neck, liver or kidney cancer. V gene TRBV9 combines with J gene TRBJ2-3, with 11 positions matching TRBD2. The specimen comprised CD4+ or CD8+ T cells sorted from blood, sampled in a trial of the OX40 agonist ivuxolimab. CDR3 protein: CASTTSGATDTQYF. CDR3 in DNA: TGTGCCAGTACGACTAGCGGGGCAACAGATACGCAGTATTTT.